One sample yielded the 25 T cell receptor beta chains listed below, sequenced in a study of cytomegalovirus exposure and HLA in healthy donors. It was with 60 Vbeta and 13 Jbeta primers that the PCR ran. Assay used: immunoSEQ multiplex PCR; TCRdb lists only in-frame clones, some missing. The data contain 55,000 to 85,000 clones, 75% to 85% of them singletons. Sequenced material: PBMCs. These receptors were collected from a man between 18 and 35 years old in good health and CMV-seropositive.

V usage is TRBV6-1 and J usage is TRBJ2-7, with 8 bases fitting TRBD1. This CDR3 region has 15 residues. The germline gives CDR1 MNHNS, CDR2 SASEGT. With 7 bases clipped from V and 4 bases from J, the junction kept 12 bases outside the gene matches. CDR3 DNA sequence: TGTGCCAGCACCCTCCCGGACAGGGTTTCTTACGAGCAGTACTTC. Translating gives CASTLPDRVSYEQYF.

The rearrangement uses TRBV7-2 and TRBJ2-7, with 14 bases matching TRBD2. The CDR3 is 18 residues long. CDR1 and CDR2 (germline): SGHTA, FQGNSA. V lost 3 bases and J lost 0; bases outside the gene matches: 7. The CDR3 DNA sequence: TGTGCCAGCAGCTTCCAGACTAGCGGGAGGGCCAGCTCCTACGAGCAGTACTTC. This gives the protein CASSFQTSGRASSYEQYF.

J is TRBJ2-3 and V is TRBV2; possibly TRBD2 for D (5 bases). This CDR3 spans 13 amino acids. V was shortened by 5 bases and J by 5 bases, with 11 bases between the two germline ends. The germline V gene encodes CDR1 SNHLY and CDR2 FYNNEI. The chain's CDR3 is CASSQITRDTQYF. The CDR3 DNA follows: TGTGCCAGCAGTCAGATAACTAGAGATACGCAGTATTTT.

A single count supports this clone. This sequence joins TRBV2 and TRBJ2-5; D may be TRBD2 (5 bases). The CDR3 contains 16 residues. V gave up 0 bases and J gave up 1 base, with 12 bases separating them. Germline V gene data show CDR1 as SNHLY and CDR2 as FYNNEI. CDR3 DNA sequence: TGTGCCAGCAGTGAAGCGCTTCAGAGGGTCCAAGAGACCCAGTACTTC. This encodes CASSEALQRVQETQYF.

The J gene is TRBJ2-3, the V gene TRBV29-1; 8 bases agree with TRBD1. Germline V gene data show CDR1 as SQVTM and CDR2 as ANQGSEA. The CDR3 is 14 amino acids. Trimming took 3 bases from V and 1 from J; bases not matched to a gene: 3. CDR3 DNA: TGCAGCGTTGACCTGACAGGGGGCACAGATACGCAGTATTTT. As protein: CSVDLTGGTDTQYF.

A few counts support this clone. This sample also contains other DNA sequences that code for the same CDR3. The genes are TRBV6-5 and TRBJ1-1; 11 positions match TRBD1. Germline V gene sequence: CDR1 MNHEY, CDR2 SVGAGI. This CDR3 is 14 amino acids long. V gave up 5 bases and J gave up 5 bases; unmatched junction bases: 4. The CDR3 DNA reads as TGTGCCAGCAGTCCCGGGACAGGGGGGACTGAAGCTTTCTTT. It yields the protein CASSPGTGGTEAFF.

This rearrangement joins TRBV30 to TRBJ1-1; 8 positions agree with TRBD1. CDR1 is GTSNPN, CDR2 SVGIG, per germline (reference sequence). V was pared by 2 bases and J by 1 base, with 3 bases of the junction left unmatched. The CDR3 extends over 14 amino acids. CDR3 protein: CAWSPGTGNTEAFF. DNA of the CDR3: TGTGCCTGGAGTCCCGGGACAGGGAACACTGAAGCTTTCTTT.

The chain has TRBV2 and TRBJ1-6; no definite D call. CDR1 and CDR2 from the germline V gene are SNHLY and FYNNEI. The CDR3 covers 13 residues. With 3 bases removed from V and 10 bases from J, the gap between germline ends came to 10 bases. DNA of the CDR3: TGTGCCAGCAGTGAGGCGGCGCGGTCACCCCTCCACTTT. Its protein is CASSEAARSPLHF.

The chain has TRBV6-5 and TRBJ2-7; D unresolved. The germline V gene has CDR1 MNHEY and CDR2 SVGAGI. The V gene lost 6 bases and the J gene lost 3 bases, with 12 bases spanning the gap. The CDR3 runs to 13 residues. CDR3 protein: CASSRSPSYEQYF. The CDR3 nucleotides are TGTGCCAGCAGCAGATCTCCTAGCTACGAGCAGTACTTC.

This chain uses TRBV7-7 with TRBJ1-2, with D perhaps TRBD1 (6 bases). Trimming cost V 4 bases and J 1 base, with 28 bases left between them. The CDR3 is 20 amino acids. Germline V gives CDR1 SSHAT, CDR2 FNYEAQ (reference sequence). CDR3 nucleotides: TGTGCCAGCAGCTCAAACATACGGACAGCCGCTAAAATATATAACTATGGCTACACCTTC. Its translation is CASSSNIRTAAKIYNYGYTF. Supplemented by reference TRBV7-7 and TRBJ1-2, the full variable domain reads GAGVSQSPRYKVTKRGQDVTLRCDPISSHATLYWYQQALGQGPEFLTYFNYEAQPDKSGLPSDRFSAERPEGSISTLTIQRTEQRDSAMYRCASSSNIRTAAKIYNYGYTFGSGTRLTVV.

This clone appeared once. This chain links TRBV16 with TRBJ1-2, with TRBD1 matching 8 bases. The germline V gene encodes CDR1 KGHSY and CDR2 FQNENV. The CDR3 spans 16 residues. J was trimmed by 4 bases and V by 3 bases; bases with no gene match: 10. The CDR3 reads CASSQTGQGNIYGYTF. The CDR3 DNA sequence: TGTGCCAGCAGCCAGACCGGACAGGGAAATATCTATGGCTACACCTTC.

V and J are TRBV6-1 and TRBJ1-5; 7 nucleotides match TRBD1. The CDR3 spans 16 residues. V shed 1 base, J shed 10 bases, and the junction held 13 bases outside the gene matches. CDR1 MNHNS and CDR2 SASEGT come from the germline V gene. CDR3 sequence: CASSEGKGASYRPQHF. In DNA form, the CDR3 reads TGTGCCAGCAGTGAAGGGAAGGGGGCCTCCTATCGACCCCAGCATTTT.

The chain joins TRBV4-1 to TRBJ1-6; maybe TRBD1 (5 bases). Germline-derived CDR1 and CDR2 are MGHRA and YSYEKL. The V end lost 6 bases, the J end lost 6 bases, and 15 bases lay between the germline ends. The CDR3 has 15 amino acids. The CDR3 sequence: CASREQGGFNSPLHF. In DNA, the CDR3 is TGCGCCAGCAGGGAGCAGGGAGGATTTAATTCACCCCTCCACTTT.

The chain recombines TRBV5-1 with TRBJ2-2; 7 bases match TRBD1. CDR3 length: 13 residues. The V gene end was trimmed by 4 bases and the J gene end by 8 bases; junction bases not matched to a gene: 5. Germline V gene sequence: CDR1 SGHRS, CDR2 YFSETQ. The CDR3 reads CASSARTGGELFF. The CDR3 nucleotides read TGCGCCAGCAGCGCGCGGACAGGAGGGGAGCTGTTTTTT.

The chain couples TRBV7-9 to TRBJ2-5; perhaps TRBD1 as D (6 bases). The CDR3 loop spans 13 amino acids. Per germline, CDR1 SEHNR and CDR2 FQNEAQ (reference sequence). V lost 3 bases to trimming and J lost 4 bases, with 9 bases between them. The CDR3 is CASSFQGLETQYF. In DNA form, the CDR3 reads TGTGCCAGCAGCTTCCAGGGGTTAGAGACCCAGTACTTC.

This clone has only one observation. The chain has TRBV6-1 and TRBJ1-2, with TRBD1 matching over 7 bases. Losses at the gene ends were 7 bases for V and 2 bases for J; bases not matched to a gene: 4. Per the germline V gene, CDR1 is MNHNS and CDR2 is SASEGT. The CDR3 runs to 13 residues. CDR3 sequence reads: CASTRTGNYGYTF. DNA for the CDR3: TGTGCCAGCACCAGGACAGGAAACTATGGCTACACCTTC.

The CDR3, as DNA: TGTGCCGCAGCATTGGGGCCGAACACAGATACGCAGTATTTT. It specifies CAAALGPNTDTQYF. The gene calls are TRBV6-1 and TRBJ2-3; D is perhaps TRBD1 (5 bases). Trimming shortened V by 11 bases and J by 2 bases, and 17 bases separated the two germline ends. The CDR3 consists of 14 residues. The V gene's germline CDR1 is MNHNS and CDR2 SASEGT.

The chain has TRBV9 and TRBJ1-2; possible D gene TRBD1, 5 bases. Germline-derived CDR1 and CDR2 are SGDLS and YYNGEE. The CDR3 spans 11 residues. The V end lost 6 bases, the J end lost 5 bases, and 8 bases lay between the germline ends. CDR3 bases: TGTGCCAGCAAAGGGGTATATGGCTACACCTTC. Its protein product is CASKGVYGYTF.

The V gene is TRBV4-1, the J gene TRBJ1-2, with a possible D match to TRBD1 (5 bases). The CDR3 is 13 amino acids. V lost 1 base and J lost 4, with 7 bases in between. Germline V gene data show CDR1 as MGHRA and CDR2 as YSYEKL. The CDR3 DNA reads TGCGCCAGCAGCCAAGGACAGACCTATGGCTACACCTTC. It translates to CASSQGQTYGYTF.

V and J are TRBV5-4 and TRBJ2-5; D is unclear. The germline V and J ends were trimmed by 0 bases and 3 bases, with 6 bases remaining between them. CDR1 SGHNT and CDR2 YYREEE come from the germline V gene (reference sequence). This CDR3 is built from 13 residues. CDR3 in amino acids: CASSLVQEETQYF. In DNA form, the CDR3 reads TGTGCCAGCAGCTTGGTACAAGAAGAGACCCAGTACTTC.

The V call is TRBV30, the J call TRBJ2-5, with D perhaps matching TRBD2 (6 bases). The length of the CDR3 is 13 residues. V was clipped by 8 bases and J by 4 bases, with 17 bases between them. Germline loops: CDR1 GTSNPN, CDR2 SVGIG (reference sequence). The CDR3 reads CAGARSGRETQYF. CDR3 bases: TGTGCCGGGGCGCGGTCCGGGAGAGAGACCCAGTACTTC.

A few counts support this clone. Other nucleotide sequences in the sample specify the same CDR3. The CDR3: CASRRGVDYGYTF. Written as DNA, the CDR3 is TGTGCCAGCAGACGGGGGGTTGACTATGGCTACACCTTC. The J gene is TRBJ1-2, the V gene TRBV25-1; D possibly corresponds to TRBD1 (5 bases). The CDR3 is 13 residues long. V was pared by 6 bases and J by 3 bases, with 11 bases between. Per the germline V gene, CDR1 is MGHDK and CDR2 is SYGVNS.

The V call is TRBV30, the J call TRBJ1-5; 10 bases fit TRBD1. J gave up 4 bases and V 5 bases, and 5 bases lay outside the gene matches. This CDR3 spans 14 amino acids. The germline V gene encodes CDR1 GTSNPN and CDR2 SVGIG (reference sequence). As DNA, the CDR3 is TGTGCCTGGGGACAGGGGGGTGGGAATCAGCCCCAGCATTTT. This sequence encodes CAWGQGGGNQPQHF. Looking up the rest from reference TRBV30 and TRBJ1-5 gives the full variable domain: SQTIHQWPATLVQPVGSPLSLECTVEGTSNPNLYWYRQAAGRGLQLLFYSVGIGQISSEVPQNLSASRPQDRQFILSSKKLLLSDSGFYLCAWGQGGGNQPQHFGDGTRLSIL.

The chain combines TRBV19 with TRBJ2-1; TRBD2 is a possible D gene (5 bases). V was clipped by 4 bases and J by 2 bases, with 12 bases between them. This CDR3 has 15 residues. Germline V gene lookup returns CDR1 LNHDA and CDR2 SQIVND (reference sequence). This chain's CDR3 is CASSSAEGTYNEQFF. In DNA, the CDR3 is TGTGCCAGTAGTAGTGCCGAGGGCACCTACAATGAGCAGTTCTTC.

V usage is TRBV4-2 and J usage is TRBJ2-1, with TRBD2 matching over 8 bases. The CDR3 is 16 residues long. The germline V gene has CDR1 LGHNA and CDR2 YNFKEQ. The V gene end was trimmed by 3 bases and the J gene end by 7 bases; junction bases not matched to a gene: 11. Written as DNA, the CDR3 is TGTGCCAGCAGCCAGGAGCCGGCGGGAGGTTATAATGAGCAGTTCTTC. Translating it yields CASSQEPAGGYNEQFF.